This TCR beta chain was found in a study of preoperative IRX-2 immunotherapy in early breast cancer. Treatment defined: preoperative locoregional IRX-2 cytokine immunotherapy. Samples came from a phase Ib trial of preoperative locoregional IRX-2 cytokine immunotherapy. Germline lookup yields CDR1 MNHGY and CDR2 SAAAGT. The CDR3 has 14 amino acids. The junction had 4 bases not matched to a gene; V was cut back by 5 bases and J by 3 bases. Produced via immunoSEQ multiplex PCR; TCRdb's table is partial and in-frame only. Found here are about 11,000 clones, around 85% of them singletons; the top ten hold about 6%. This clone was seen a handful of times.

The chain carries TRBV6-8 and TRBJ1-3, with 7 nucleotides matching TRBD1. The sequence derives from a human donor with breast cancer. The source material was lymph node tissue, sampled before IRX-2 immunotherapy. The CDR3 is CASSDGQVGNTIYF. CDR3 DNA sequence: TGTGCCAGCAGTGATGGACAGGTTGGAAACACCATATATTTT.